One and the same sample provided the 24 T cell receptor beta chains below, sequenced in a study of blood T cells in healthy people across ages. Next came a second PCR, run for about 6 to 11 cycles, which used a sample-barcoded 5' primer along with a J-beta primer mix. MiXCR was run by TCRdb on the 5' RACE reads, yielding one entry per CDR3 protein. The sample includes around 1.5 million distinct CDR3 sequences, 30% to 35% seen only once; the top ten take about 10%. The sample taken for sequencing was blood. Receptor source: a woman in her 30s in good health.

This clonotype has more than one count but fewer than ten. The genes are TRBV6-2 or TRBV6-3 and TRBJ2-1; D is undetermined. V was cut by 7 bases and J by 5 bases, with 15 bases left in between. The CDR3 covers 14 residues. CDR1 and CDR2 from the germline V gene are MNHEY and SVGEGT. The CDR3 DNA is TGTGCCAGCACCCCTCGGTTGGGGAACAATGAGCAGTTCTTC. Translating it yields CASTPRLGNNEQFF.

The chain combines TRBV6-6 with TRBJ1-5; D is unclear. The CDR3 has 13 amino acids. Germline values: CDR1 MNHNY, CDR2 SVGAGI (reference sequence). V lost 6 bases, J lost 2 bases, and 8 bases lay in between. CDR3 in DNA: TGTGCCAGCAGGACCCACGGCAATCAGCCCCAGCATTTT. This gives the protein CASRTHGNQPQHF.

V gene TRBV2 combines with J gene TRBJ2-1, with TRBD2 matching over 7 bases. Germline assignment: CDR1 SNHLY and CDR2 FYNNEI. The CDR3 has 16 amino acids. V was pared by 6 bases and J by 0 bases, with 8 bases of the junction left unmatched. The CDR3 DNA follows: TGTGCCAGCAGCGCCGGGGGGTTTAGCTCCTACAATGAGCAGTTCTTC. Its protein product is CASSAGGFSSYNEQFF.

The chain couples TRBV3-1 to TRBJ1-2; the D is unclear. Germline CDR1 reads LGHDT; CDR2 reads YNNKEL (reference sequence). Trimming stripped 0 bases from V and 7 bases from J, with 12 bases between. This CDR3 has 14 residues. The CDR3 coding sequence is TGTGCCAGCAGCCAAGAGGGATGGTCTACTGGCTACACCTTC. Its translation is CASSQEGWSTGYTF.

This clonotype was seen more than once but under ten times. The gene calls are TRBV4-1 and TRBJ2-1; TRBD1 might be the D (6 bases). V was pared by 0 bases and J by 5 bases, with 17 bases between. The CDR3 consists of 17 residues. Per germline, CDR1 MGHRA and CDR2 YSYEKL. The CDR3 coding sequence is TGCGCCAGCAGCCAAGAGGCCCCGTGGACAGAAAACAATGAGCAGTTCTTC. It codes for CASSQEAPWTENNEQFF.

The chain is built from TRBV3-1 and TRBJ1-2; the match to TRBD1 covers 7 bases. The CDR3 totals 17 residues. J gave up 4 bases and V 2 bases, and 13 bases lay outside the gene matches. Looked up from germline, CDR1 is LGHDT and CDR2 is YNNKEL (reference sequence). The CDR3 nucleotides are TGTGCCAGCAGCCAACATCGGGACAGCCGATTTCCCTATGGCTACACCTTC. Protein sequence: CASSQHRDSRFPYGYTF.

About this clonotype itself: Given the absence of the conserved phenylalanine or tryptophan at the CDR3 end, a read error is likely. The rearrangement links TRBV20-1 to TRBJ2-3; TRBD2 aligns across 11 bases. V shed 2 bases and J 4 bases; nucleotides not matched to a gene: 5. The CDR3 length is 15 residues. Germline V gene sequence: CDR1 DFQATT, CDR2 SNEGSKA (reference sequence). This CDR3 reads CSARPGTSGSDTQYI. Here the CDR3 DNA reads TGCAGTGCTAGACCCGGGACTAGCGGTTCAGATACGCAGTATATT.

The chain joins TRBV20-1 to TRBJ1-4; 7 nucleotides align to TRBD1. V trimming: 0 bases; J trimming: 8 bases; junction bases outside the gene matches: 6. The CDR3 is 14 residues long. Per germline, CDR1 DFQATT and CDR2 SNEGSKA (reference sequence). CDR3 protein: CSARELTGREKLFF. CDR3 nucleotide sequence: TGCAGTGCTAGAGAGTTGACAGGGCGGGAAAAACTGTTTTTT.

V is TRBV11-1 and J is TRBJ2-3; 14 nucleotides match TRBD2. The length of the CDR3 is 16 residues. V lost 5 bases, J lost 7 bases, and 8 bases stayed unmatched. Germline V lookup: CDR1 SGHAT, CDR2 FQDESV (reference sequence). The CDR3 region has the DNA TGTGCCAGCAGCCGCGGAGGGACTAGCGGGGGTTATACGCAGTATTTT. This sequence encodes CASSRGGTSGGYTQYF.

V and J are TRBV7-9 and TRBJ2-5, with 9 bases identical to TRBD2. CDR3 size: 17 residues. Germline CDR1 reads SEHNR; CDR2 reads FQNEAQ (reference sequence). V was clipped by 5 bases and J by 5 bases; unmatched bases: 15. The CDR3 bases are TGTGCCAGCAGCCCCTTAGGGGCGGGAGGGCCAGTGGAGACCCAGTACTTC. Translated, it gives CASSPLGAGGPVETQYF.

This rearrangement joins TRBV4-1 to TRBJ1-6, with unresolved D. The CDR3 consists of 15 residues. Trimming pared 0 bases from V and 9 bases from J, leaving 12 bases between. Germline V gives CDR1 MGHRA, CDR2 YSYEKL. The CDR3 DNA is TGCGCCAGCAGCCAAGAAGTAGGTTTCACTTCACCCCTCCACTTT. Translating gives CASSQEVGFTSPLHF.

This clonotype was recorded many times. One end of the junction does not line up with germline, which may come from a read error. This sequence joins TRBV5-1 and TRBJ2-5; no clear D gene. CDR1 and CDR2 from the germline V gene are SGHRS and YFSETQ. CDR3 length: 12 residues. The CDR3 bases are TGTGCCAGCAGTTCGGGCCAAGAGACCCAGTACTTC. As protein: CASSSGQETQYF.

This clonotype was seen more than once but under ten times. A much larger clonotype is one base distant, so this may be a read error. The rearrangement links TRBV4-1 to TRBJ1-2; 10 bases match TRBD1. The CDR3 has 15 residues. The germline CDR1 and CDR2 sequences are MGHRA and YSYEKL. The V segment lost 1 base and the J segment 3 bases; nucleotides outside the gene matches: 2. The CDR3: CASSQVGTGDYGYTF. Written as DNA, the CDR3 is TGCGCCAGCAGCCAAGTCGGGACAGGGGACTATGGCTACACCTTC.

The rearrangement joins TRBV6-5 to TRBJ2-7; either TRBD1 or TRBD2 may fit D (6 bases each). The V gene lost 2 bases and the J gene lost 1 base, with 9 bases spanning the gap. Per germline, CDR1 MNHEY and CDR2 SVGAGI. The CDR3 sequence is 14 residues long. In DNA form, the CDR3 reads TGTGCCAGCAGTTACAGGGGGGAGTCCTACGAGCAGTACTTC. Amino acid sequence: CASSYRGESYEQYF.

A few counts support this clonotype. The V and J genes are TRBV6-5 and TRBJ2-7; TRBD2 aligns across 7 bases. The CDR3 covers 15 residues. Germline trimming cut 7 bases from V and 3 bases from J; bases unmatched to any gene: 12. The V gene's germline CDR1 is MNHEY and CDR2 SVGAGI. DNA of the CDR3: TGTGCCAGCATTGAAGGGAGGGTAGTAGGCTACGAGCAGTACTTC. Its translation: CASIEGRVVGYEQYF.

V gene TRBV6-1 combines with J gene TRBJ2-7; TRBD1 aligns across 8 bases. After removal of 3 bases from V and 3 bases from J, the junction contained 7 bases not matched to a gene. Germline-derived CDR1 and CDR2 are MNHNS and SASEGT. This CDR3 is 15 amino acids long. CDR3: CASSEPGTGLYEQYF. DNA of the CDR3: TGTGCCAGCAGTGAGCCCGGGACAGGTCTCTACGAGCAGTACTTC.

This chain connects TRBV7-9 to TRBJ2-2; D remains unclear. Germline CDR1 and CDR2: SEHNR and FQNEAQ (reference sequence). The ends were cut back, 2 bases at V and 4 bases at J, with 14 bases in the middle. The CDR3 is 16 residues long. CDR3 loop: CASSLIRRKVTGELFF. CDR3 bases: TGTGCCAGCAGCTTAATCCGAAGGAAGGTCACCGGGGAGCTGTTTTTT.

As for this clonotype: This may stem from a read error, because a much larger clone lies one nucleotide away. The rearrangement joins TRBV29-1 to TRBJ2-7, with 15 positions matching TRBD2. The CDR3 totals 14 residues. Germline assignment: CDR1 SQVTM and CDR2 ANQGSEA. The trim removed 7 bases at V and 5 bases at J, leaving 6 bases unmatched. CDR3 nucleotides: TGCAGCGGGACTAGCGGGGGGGCTAGGGACGAGCAGTACTTC. This sequence encodes CSGTSGGARDEQYF.

This clonotype has more than one count but fewer than ten. The J gene is TRBJ2-3, the V gene TRBV11-2, with D tentatively TRBD2 (6 bases). This CDR3 comprises 17 residues. Germline assignment: CDR1 SGHAT and CDR2 FQNNGV. Trimming stripped 5 bases from V and 0 bases from J, with 18 bases between. Here the CDR3 reads CASSQSPSGLSTDTQYF. As DNA, the CDR3 is TGTGCCAGCAGCCAATCCCCCAGCGGGTTAAGCACAGATACGCAGTATTTT.

The genes are TRBV30 and TRBJ2-2, with 9 bases that match TRBD1. This CDR3 is built from 15 residues. With 4 bases clipped from V and 5 bases from J, the junction kept 8 bases outside the gene matches. From germline, CDR1 is GTSNPN and CDR2 SVGIG (reference sequence). CDR3 residues: CAWIPGQGGTGELFF. In DNA, the CDR3 is TGTGCCTGGATCCCGGGACAGGGTGGGACCGGGGAGCTGTTTTTT.

This chain joins TRBV10-3 and TRBJ1-1; no firm D call. V was pared by 1 base and J by 4 bases, with 7 bases between. Germline CDR1 ENHRY, CDR2 SYGVKD. The CDR3 sequence is 13 residues long. The CDR3 sequence: CAISEYAGTEAFF. In DNA form, the CDR3 reads TGTGCCATCAGTGAGTATGCCGGCACTGAAGCTTTCTTT.

This clonotype was detected ten times or more. The V call is TRBV29-1, the J call TRBJ2-7; 10 positions match TRBD1. V lost 5 bases, J lost 5 bases, and 9 bases stayed unmatched. This CDR3 is built from 14 residues. Germline V gene sequence: CDR1 SQVTM, CDR2 ANQGSEA. DNA for the CDR3: TGCAGCGTTTGGGGGGGACAGGGGCACGACGAGCAGTACTTC. This encodes CSVWGGQGHDEQYF.

As regards this clonotype: The junction departs from the called germline gene at one end, perhaps through a read error. The CDR3 spells CAGSCKTGAWDEQFF. The CDR3 nucleotides read TGTGCCGGCAGTTGTAAAACCGGGGCCTGGGATGAGCAGTTCTTC. The chain is built from TRBV6-6 and TRBJ2-1, with D perhaps given as TRBD1 or TRBD2 (5 bases each). The CDR3 is 15 amino acids. The germline gives CDR1 MNHNY, CDR2 SVGAGI (reference sequence).

This chain joins TRBV7-2 and TRBJ1-1, with TRBD1 identical over 11 bases. After removal of 3 bases from V and 9 bases from J, the junction contained 6 bases not matched to a gene. The length of the CDR3 is 14 residues. Germline V gene lookup returns CDR1 SGHTA and CDR2 FQGNSA. The CDR3 coding sequence is TGTGCCAGCAGCTTGGGGGACAGGGGGAGTAAAGCTTTCTTT. Residues: CASSLGDRGSKAFF.